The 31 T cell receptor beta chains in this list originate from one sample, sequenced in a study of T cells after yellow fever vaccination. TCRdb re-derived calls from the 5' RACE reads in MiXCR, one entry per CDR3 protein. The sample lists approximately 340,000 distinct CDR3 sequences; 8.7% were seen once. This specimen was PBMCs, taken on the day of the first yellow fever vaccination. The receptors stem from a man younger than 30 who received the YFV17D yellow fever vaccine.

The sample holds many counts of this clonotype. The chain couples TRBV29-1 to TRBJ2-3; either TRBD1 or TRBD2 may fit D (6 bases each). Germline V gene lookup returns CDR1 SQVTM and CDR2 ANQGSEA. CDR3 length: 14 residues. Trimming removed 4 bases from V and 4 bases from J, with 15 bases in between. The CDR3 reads CSVVSGGLSDTQYF. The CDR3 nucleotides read TGCAGCGTTGTCTCCGGGGGCCTATCAGATACGCAGTATTTT.

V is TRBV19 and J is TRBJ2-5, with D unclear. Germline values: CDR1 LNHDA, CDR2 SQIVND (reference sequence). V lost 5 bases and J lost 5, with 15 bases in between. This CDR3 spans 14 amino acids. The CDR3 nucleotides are TGTGCCAGTAGTTCAACGTGGCTCGGGGAGACCCAGTACTTC. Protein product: CASSSTWLGETQYF.

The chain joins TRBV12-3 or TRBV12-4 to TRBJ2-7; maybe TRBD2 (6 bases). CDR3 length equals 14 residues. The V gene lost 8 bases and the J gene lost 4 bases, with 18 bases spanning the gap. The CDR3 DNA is TGTGCCAGCCGAGGAGGGGCCAGCAGGTACGAGCAGTACTTC. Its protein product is CASRGGASRYEQYF.

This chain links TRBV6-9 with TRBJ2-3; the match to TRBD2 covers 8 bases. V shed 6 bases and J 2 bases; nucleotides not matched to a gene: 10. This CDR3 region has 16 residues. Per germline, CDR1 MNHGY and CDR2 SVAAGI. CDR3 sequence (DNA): TGTGCCAGCAGCCTCCCCGCCGGGAGGGACACAGATACGCAGTATTTT. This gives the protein CASSLPAGRDTDTQYF.

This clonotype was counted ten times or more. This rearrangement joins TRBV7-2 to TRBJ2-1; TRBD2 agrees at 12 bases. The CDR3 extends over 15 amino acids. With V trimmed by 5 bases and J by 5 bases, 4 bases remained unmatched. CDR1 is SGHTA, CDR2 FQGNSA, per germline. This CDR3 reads CASSNLAGGHNEQFF. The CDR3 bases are TGTGCCAGCAGCAATCTAGCGGGGGGGCACAATGAGCAGTTCTTC.

The CDR3 here is CASSLVGQGGEQYF. The CDR3 coding sequence is TGCGCCAGCAGCTTGGTGGGACAGGGCGGCGAGCAGTACTTC. V is TRBV5-1 and J is TRBJ2-7, with 9 bases lining up with TRBD1. CDR1 is SGHRS, CDR2 YFSETQ, per germline. V trimming: 0 bases; J trimming: 6 bases; junction bases outside the gene matches: 4. This CDR3 is built from 14 residues.

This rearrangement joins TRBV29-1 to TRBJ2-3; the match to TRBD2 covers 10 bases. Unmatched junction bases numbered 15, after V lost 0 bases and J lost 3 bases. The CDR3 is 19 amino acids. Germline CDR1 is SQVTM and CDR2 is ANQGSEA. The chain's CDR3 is CSVEEGLAGAGPITDTQYF. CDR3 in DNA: TGCAGCGTTGAAGAAGGTCTAGCGGGGGCCGGTCCTATTACAGATACGCAGTATTTT.

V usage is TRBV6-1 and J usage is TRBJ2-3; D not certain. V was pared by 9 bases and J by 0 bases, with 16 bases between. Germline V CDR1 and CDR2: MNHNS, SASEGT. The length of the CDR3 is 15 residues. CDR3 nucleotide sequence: TGTGCCAGTAGGATCGCGTGGAAGAGCACAGATACGCAGTATTTT. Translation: CASRIAWKSTDTQYF.

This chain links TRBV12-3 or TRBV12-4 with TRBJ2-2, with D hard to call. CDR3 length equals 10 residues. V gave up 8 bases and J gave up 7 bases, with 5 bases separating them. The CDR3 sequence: CASFGGELFF. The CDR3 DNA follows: TGTGCCAGCTTTGGCGGGGAGCTGTTTTTT.

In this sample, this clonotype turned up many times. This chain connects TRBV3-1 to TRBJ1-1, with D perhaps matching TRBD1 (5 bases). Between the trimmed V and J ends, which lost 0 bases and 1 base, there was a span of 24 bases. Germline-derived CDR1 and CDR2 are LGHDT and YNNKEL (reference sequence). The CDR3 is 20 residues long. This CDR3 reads CASSQDLLDKGIGGNTEAFF. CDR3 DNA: TGTGCCAGCAGCCAAGATTTACTGGACAAAGGGATAGGAGGGAACACTGAAGCTTTCTTT.

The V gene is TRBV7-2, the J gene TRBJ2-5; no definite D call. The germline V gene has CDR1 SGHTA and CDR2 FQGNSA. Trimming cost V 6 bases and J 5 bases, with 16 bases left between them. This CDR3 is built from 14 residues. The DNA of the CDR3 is TGTGCCAGCAGAAAATTGACTGCCCGGGAGACCCAGTACTTC. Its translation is CASRKLTARETQYF.

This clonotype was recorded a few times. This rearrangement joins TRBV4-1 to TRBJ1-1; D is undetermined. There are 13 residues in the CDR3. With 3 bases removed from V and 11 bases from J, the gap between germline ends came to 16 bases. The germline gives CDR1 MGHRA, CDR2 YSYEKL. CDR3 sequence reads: CASSQVGARNAFF. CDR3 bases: TGCGCCAGCAGCCAGGTAGGAGCTCGTAATGCTTTCTTT.

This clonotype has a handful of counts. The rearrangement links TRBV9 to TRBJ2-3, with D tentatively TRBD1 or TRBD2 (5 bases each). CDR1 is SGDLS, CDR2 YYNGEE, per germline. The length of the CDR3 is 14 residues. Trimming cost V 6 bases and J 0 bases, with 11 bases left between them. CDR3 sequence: CASNPGPSTDTQYF. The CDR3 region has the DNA TGTGCCAGCAACCCGGGGCCTAGCACAGATACGCAGTATTTT.

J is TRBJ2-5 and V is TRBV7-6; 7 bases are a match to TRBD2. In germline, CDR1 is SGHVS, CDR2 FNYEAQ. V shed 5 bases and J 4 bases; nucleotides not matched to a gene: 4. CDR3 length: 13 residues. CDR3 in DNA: TGTGCCAGCAGCCGGGGACTACGAGAGACCCAGTACTTC. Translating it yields CASSRGLRETQYF. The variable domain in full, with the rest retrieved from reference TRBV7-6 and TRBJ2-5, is GAGVSQSPRYKVTKRGQDVALRCDPISGHVSLYWYRQALGQGPEFLTYFNYEAQQDKSGLPNDRFSAERPEGSISTLTIQRTEQRDSAMYRCASSRGLRETQYFGPGTRLLVL.

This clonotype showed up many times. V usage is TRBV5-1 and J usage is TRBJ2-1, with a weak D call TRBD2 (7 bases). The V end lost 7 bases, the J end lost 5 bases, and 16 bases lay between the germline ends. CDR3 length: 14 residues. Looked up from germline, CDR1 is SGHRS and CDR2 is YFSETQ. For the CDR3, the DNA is TGCGCCAGCGAGGGGGGCGGGGGAAACAATGAGCAGTTCTTC. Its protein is CASEGGGGNNEQFF.

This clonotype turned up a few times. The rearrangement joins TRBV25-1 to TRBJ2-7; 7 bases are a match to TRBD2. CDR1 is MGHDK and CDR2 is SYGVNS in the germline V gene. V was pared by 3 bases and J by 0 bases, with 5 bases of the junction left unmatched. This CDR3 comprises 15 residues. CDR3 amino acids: CASSDSGGYSYEQYF. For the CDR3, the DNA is TGTGCCAGCAGTGATTCCGGGGGGTACTCCTACGAGCAGTACTTC.

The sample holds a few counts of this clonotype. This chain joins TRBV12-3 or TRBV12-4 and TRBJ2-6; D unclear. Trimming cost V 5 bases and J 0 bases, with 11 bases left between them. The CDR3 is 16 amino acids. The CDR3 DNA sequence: TGTGCCAGCAGTCACGGACGGATCTCTGGGGCCAACGTCCTGACTTTC. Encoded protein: CASSHGRISGANVLTF.

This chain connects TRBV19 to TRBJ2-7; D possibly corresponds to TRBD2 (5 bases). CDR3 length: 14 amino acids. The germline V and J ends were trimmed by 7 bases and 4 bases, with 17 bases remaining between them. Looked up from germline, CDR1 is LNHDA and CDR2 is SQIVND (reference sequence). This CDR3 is CASKPGSSGYEQYF. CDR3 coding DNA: TGTGCCAGTAAGCCCGGGTCTTCGGGGTACGAGCAGTACTTC.

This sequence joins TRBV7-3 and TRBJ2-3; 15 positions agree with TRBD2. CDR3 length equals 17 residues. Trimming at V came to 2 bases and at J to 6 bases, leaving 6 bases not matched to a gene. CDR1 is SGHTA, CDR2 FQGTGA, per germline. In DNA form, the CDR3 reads TGTGCCAGCAGCTTATGGACTAGCGGGGGGGCAGCCGATACGCAGTATTTT. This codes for CASSLWTSGGAADTQYF.

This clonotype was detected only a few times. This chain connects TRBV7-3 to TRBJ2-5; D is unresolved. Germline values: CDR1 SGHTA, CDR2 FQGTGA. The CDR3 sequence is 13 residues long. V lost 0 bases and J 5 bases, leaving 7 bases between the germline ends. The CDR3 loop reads CASSLTVRETQYF. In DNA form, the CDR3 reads TGTGCCAGCAGCTTAACGGTCCGGGAGACCCAGTACTTC. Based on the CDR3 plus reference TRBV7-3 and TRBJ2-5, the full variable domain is GAGVSQTPSNKVTEKGKYVELRCDPISGHTALYWYRQSLGQGPEFLIYFQGTGAADDSGLPNDRFFAVRPEGSVSTLKIQRTERGDSAVYLCASSLTVRETQYFGPGTRLLVL.

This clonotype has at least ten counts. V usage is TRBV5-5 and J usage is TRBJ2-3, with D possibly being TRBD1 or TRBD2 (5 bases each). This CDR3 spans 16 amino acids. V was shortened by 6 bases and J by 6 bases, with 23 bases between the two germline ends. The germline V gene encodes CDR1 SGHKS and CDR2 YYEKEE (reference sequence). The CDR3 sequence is CASTVPGTTVGDTQYF. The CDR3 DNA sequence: TGTGCCAGCACCGTTCCCGGGACGACCGTCGGGGATACGCAGTATTTT.

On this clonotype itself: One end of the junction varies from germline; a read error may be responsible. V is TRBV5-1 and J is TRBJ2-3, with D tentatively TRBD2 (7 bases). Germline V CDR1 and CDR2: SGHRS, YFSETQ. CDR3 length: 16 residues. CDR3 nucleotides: TGCGCCAGCAGCTTGATTGGGGGGGCCATCACAGATACGCGGTATTTT. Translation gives CASSLIGGAITDTRYF.

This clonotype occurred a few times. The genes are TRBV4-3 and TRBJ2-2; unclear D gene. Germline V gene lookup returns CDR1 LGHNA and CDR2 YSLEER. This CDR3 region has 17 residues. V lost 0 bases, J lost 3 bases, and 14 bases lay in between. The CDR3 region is CASSQDFPTVDTGELFF. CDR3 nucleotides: TGCGCCAGCAGCCAAGATTTCCCCACGGTGGACACCGGGGAGCTGTTTTTT.

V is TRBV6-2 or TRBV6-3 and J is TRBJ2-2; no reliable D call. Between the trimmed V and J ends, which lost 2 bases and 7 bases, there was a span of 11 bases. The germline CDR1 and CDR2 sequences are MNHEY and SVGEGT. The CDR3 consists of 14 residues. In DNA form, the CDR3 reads TGTGCCAGCAGTTACCCTCTCCGGGTCGGGGAGCTGTTTTTT. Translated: CASSYPLRVGELFF.

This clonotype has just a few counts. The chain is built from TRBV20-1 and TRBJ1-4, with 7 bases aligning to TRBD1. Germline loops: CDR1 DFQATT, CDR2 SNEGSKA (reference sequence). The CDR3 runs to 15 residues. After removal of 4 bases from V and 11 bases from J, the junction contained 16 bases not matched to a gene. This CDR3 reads CSAKDRVSTAGKLFF. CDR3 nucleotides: TGCAGTGCTAAAGACAGGGTTTCAACGGCTGGGAAACTGTTTTTT.

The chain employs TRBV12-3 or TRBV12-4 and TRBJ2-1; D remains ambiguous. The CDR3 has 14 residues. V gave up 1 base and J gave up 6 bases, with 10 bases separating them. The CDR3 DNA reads TGTGCCAGCAGTTTAGGTTCCGGCGGCAATGAGCAGTTCTTC. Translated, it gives CASSLGSGGNEQFF.

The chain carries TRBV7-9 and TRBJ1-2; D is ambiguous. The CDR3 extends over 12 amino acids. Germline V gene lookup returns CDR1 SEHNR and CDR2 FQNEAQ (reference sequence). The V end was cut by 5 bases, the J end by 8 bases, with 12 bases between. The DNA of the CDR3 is TGTGCCAGCAGCCAAGGAGTGGGGGGCTACACCTTC. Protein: CASSQGVGGYTF.

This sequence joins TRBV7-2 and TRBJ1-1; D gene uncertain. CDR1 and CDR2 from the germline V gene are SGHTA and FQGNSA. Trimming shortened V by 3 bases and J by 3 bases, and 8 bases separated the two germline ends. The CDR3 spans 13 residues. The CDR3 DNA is TGTGCCAGCAGCTTTACGGTGGACACTGAAGCTTTCTTT. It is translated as CASSFTVDTEAFF.

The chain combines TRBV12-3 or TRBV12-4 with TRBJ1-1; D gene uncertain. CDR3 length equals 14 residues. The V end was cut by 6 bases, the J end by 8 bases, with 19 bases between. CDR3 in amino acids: CASSKMPPGKEAFF. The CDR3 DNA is TGTGCCAGCAGCAAAATGCCACCGGGCAAAGAAGCTTTCTTT.

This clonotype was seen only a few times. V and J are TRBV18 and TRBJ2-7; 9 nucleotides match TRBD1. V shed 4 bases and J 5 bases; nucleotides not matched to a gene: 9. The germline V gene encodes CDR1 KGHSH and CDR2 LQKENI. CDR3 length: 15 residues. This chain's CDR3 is CASSLGPGQGNEQYV. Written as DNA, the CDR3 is TGTGCCAGCTCACTGGGACCGGGACAGGGAAACGAGCAGTACGTC.

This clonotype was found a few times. CDR3 sequence: CASSPSVGTWAQPQHF. The DNA for the CDR3 is TGTGCCAGCAGCCCCTCGGTAGGGACGTGGGCTCAGCCCCAGCATTTT. The V call is TRBV28, the J call TRBJ1-5, with TRBD1 as a possible D gene (5 bases). The germline V gene encodes CDR1 MDHEN and CDR2 SYDVKM. The V end was cut by 6 bases, the J end by 6 bases, with 21 bases between. The CDR3 runs 16 residues.